The clone carrying this T cell receptor (beta chain) was recorded many times. Each CDR3 protein gets one entry after TCRdb re-called the 5' RACE reads with MiXCR. This sample has approximately 180,000 distinct CDR3 sequences, with roughly 18% found just once. Trimming removed 0 bases from V and 4 bases from J, with 5 bases in between. In germline, CDR1 is SGHRS, CDR2 YFSETQ. The length of the CDR3 is 13 residues. This record comes from a study of CD8 T cells in ankylosing spondylitis. The clonotype originates from a male donor aged 5-29 years with ankylosing spondylitis or in good health (not recorded which). The chain employs TRBV5-1 and TRBJ1-5, with D unclear. The sequenced sample consisted of blood, either unsorted or a sorted T cell fraction (not recorded which). CDR3 in DNA: TGCGCCAGCAGCTTGGCACAGAATCAGCCCCAGCATTTT. Amino acid sequence: CASSLAQNQPQHF.